The clone carrying this T cell receptor beta chain is categorized as medium-sized. CDR3 length equals 15 residues. Germline CDR1 MRHNA, CDR2 SNTAGT. Trimming pared 2 bases from V and 3 bases from J, leaving 11 bases between. These data originate in a study of T cell changes during pregnancy in multiple sclerosis. Profiled with immunoSEQ multiplex PCR; TCRdb holds only in-frame clones, not every one. Of fewer than 30,000 clones listed, about nine tenths were seen once; the top ten hold roughly 8%. The V call is TRBV6-4, the J call TRBJ2-1; maybe TRBD2 (6 bases). This TCR was sampled from a female donor with multiple sclerosis, enrolled in a pregnancy study. Sequenced material: CD8+ T cells from peripheral blood mononuclear cells, taken in the second trimester of pregnancy. Here the CDR3 reads CASSDRGGDYNEQFF. The CDR3 DNA reads TGTGCCAGCAGTGACCGGGGAGGAGACTACAATGAGCAGTTCTTC.